This is a list of T cell receptor beta chains from one sample in a study of T cells in Graves' hyperthyroidism and ophthalmopathy. TCRdb re-called the multiplex PCR reads with MiXCR, one entry per CDR3 protein. The sample has 300,000 to 450,000 distinct CDR3 sequences; around a sixth are singletons. The sequencing input was blood. Receptors originate from a woman aged 40-49 years with Graves' ophthalmopathy. Each CDR3 is given with its conserved first and last residue. Fields, in order: CDR3 length, clone size, J gene, V gene, D gene, CDR3 DNA, CDR3 protein. A D gene is named only where the DNA matches it firmly. Only part of the rows carry a size: once, few, many, or a class if the clone is expanded.

>15|NA|TRBJ1-2|TRBV6-2/TRBV6-3|NA
TGTGCCAGCAGACCTTGGGACACGGGGAGCGGTGGCTACACCTTC
CASRPWDTGSGGYTF
>15|many|TRBJ2-7|TRBV6-2/TRBV6-3|TRBD2
TGTGCCAGCAGTCCGGTGGCGGGAGGCCCCTACGAGCAGTACTTC
CASSPVAGGPYEQYF
>15|many|TRBJ2-5|TRBV27|TRBD1
TGTGCCAGCAGTTTAGCGGTTGGGGACAGGGAGACCCAGTACTTC
CASSLAVGDRETQYF
>14|few|TRBJ2-7|TRBV20-1|TRBD2
TGCAGTGCTGCCGGGGGACTAGCGGTGTACGAGCAGTACTTC
CSAAGGLAVYEQYF
>11|many|TRBJ1-2|TRBV6-2/TRBV6-3|NA
TGTGCCAGCAGTTACGAGCGGACTTACACCTTC
CASSYERTYTF
>13|many|TRBJ1-1|TRBV6-1|TRBD1
TGTGCCACCTGGGACAGTGTGAACACTGAAGCTTTCTTT
CATWDSVNTEAFF
>12|many|TRBJ2-3|TRBV28|NA
TGTGCCAGCAGTGGTAGCACAGATACGCAGTATTTT
CASSGSTDTQYF
>15|many|TRBJ2-7|TRBV5-5|NA
TGTGCCAGCAGCTTGTATGGCAGCGGCTCCTACGAGCAGTACTTC
CASSLYGSGSYEQYF
>11|NA|TRBJ1-1|TRBV2|NA
TGTGCCAGCAGTGCTAAGGGTGAAGCTTTCTTT
CASSAKGEAFF
>17|NA|TRBJ2-7|TRBV27|TRBD2
TGTGCCAGCAGTCCCCGCCCGACTAGCGGGAGATCCTACGAGCAGTACTTC
CASSPRPTSGRSYEQYF
>11|many|TRBJ2-5|TRBV20-1|NA
TGCAGTGCTAGAGATTGGGAGACCCAGTACTTC
CSARDWETQYF
>16|many|TRBJ2-7|TRBV28|NA
TGTGCCAGCAGCCCACCCGGCCCGACAGGAGCCTACGAGCAGTACTTC
CASSPPGPTGAYEQYF
>16|NA|TRBJ2-6|TRBV10-3|TRBD1
TGTGCCACTCGACAGGGTCCCGGCTCTGGGGCCAACGTCCTGACTTTC
CATRQGPGSGANVLTF
>16|many|TRBJ2-6|TRBV12-3/TRBV12-4|NA
TGTGCCAGCAGTCTGAGGTTGGGGTCTGGGGCCAACGTCCTGACTTTC
CASSLRLGSGANVLTF
>14|many|TRBJ1-2|TRBV5-1|TRBD1
TGCGCCAGCAGCTTGGAACAGACAGGGTTGGGCTACACCTTC
CASSLEQTGLGYTF
>13|many|TRBJ1-1|TRBV6-5|TRBD1
TGTGCCAGCAGTTACCGGACAGGGGGCTGGGCTTTCTTT
CASSYRTGGWAFF
>15|many|TRBJ1-1|TRBV27|TRBD1
TGTGCCAGCAGTTTCGGACAGGGGATGAACACTGAAGCTTTCTTT
CASSFGQGMNTEAFF
>16|few|TRBJ1-1|TRBV19|NA
TGTGCCAGTAGTATAAGGGGGGGACGCCGAACGACTGAAGCTTTCTTT
CASSIRGGRRTTEAFF
>16|many|TRBJ1-2|TRBV28|TRBD1
TGTGCCAGCAGAACGGCAGGGGGAGATAAAAACTATGGCTACACCTTC
CASRTAGGDKNYGYTF
>14|many|TRBJ1-5|TRBV28|NA
TGTGCCAGCAAATGGCAGGGTTCGGAACAGCCCCAGCATTTT
CASKWQGSEQPQHF
>14|NA|TRBJ1-6|TRBV6-1|NA
TGTGCCACTCTTCCGAGCTCCTATAATTCACCCCTCCACTTT
CATLPSSYNSPLHF
>14|many|TRBJ2-2|TRBV7-2|NA
TGTGCCAGCAGCCGATACAGGGCCACCGGGGAGCTGTTTTTT
CASSRYRATGELFF
>17|many|TRBJ1-2|TRBV20-1|NA
TGCAGTGCTAGAGGAGCTAGGTTGGCGAAGGGGAGCTATGGCTACACCTTC
CSARGARLAKGSYGYTF
>17|once|TRBJ1-1|TRBV28|NA
TGTGCCAGCAGCGCCCCCCGGACCGGGGCGTGGGGCACTGAAGCTTTCTTT
CASSAPRTGAWGTEAFF
>13|many|TRBJ2-3|TRBV11-1|NA
TGTGCCAGCAGCCCCGGGACTGAAGATACGCAGTATTTT
CASSPGTEDTQYF
>15|many|TRBJ2-7|TRBV7-8|NA
TGTGCCAGCACCTCAACAGCCGAAAGCTCCTACGAGCAGTACTTC
CASTSTAESSYEQYF
>15|NA|TRBJ1-1|TRBV11-2|TRBD1
TGTGCCAGCAGCTGGGGGACAGGGGGCAACACTGAAGCTTTCTTT
CASSWGTGGNTEAFF
>14|many|TRBJ1-5|TRBV6-2/TRBV6-3|TRBD1
TGTGCCAGCTGTTGTATGGGACAGGGGAGCTTCGGGCATTTT
CASCCMGQGSFGHF
>16|once|TRBJ2-5|TRBV6-1|TRBD2
TGTGCCAGCAGTCGGACTAGCGGGAGTTATGCAGAGACCCAGTACTTC
CASSRTSGSYAETQYF
>15|many|TRBJ2-5|TRBV7-2|TRBD2
TGTGCCAGCAGCTTGGCGAGCGGGAGGGAAGAGACCCAGTACTTC
CASSLASGREETQYF
>14|many|TRBJ1-1|TRBV12-3/TRBV12-4|NA
TGTGCCAGCAGAACCACAGGGTTGAACACTGAAGCTTTCTTT
CASRTTGLNTEAFF
>15|many|TRBJ1-5|TRBV12-3/TRBV12-4|NA
TGTGCCAGCAGTTTTGACGGGACACCCAATCAGCCCCAGCATTTT
CASSFDGTPNQPQHF
>16|many|TRBJ2-2|TRBV11-2|TRBD2
TGTGCCAGCAGCACTGGACTAGCGGAGTACACCGGGGAGCTGTTTTTT
CASSTGLAEYTGELFF
>13|many|TRBJ1-5|TRBV20-1|TRBD1
TGCAGTGCTGTTACAGGGGGAGGTCAGCCCCAGCATTTT
CSAVTGGGQPQHF
>13|NA|TRBJ2-2|TRBV20-1|TRBD2
TGCAGTGCTAAAGAGGGAGGGACCGGGGAGCTGTTTTTT
CSAKEGGTGELFF